This T cell receptor (beta chain) derives from a study of Ad26.COV2.S vaccination and SARS-CoV-2 variants. Findings and limits, study-wide: Post-vaccination breadth of spike-specific CD8+ and CD4+ T cell responses was reportedly substantial.

This table comes from immunoSEQ multiplex PCR, and its TCRdb copy is limited to in-frame clones, with some not included. The table includes roughly 350,000 clones, roughly 89% detected once. This clone showed up just a few times. Its antigen is unidentified. Distinct nucleotide sequences in the sample also encode this CDR3. Treatment of the sample: roughly 18 received Ad26.COV2.S at low or high dose, single or two shots; about 5 received placebo; per-sample allocation not given. At day 63 after the first vaccine or placebo injection, samples were drawn. CDR1 is MDHEN and CDR2 is SYDVKM in the germline V gene. This CDR3 is 12 amino acids long. V was clipped by 4 bases and J by 3 bases, with 6 bases between them.

The sequence came from a person between 18 and 65 years old who received the Ad26.COV2.S COVID-19 vaccine or a placebo. The source was peripheral blood, collected in a trial of Ad26.COV2.S vaccine versus placebo. V gene TRBV28 combines with J gene TRBJ1-2, with D tentatively TRBD1 (5 bases). The CDR3 region has the DNA TGTGCCAGCAGTTCGGGGGACTATGGCTACACCTTC. It translates to CASSSGDYGYTF.